A selection of T cell receptor beta chains follows, all from one sample in a study of blood T cell repertoires in COVID-19. The protocol was immunoSEQ multiplex PCR, while the TCRdb copy is restricted to in-frame clones and leaves out a portion. The sample lists more than 300,000 clones, approximately 91% occurring once. The sequencing sample was made of PBMCs or T cells enriched from blood (not recorded which). The origin of the receptors is a woman aged 30 to 39 who had been exposed to COVID-19. CDR3s include the opening cysteine and the closing phenylalanine or tryptophan. A D gene is named only where the DNA matches it firmly. Not every row has a clone size; where given, it reads once, few, many or a size class.

CDR3nt: TGTGCCAGCAATCGGGGAACAGTGGCCTACAATGAGCAGTTCTTC
CDR3aa: CASNRGTVAYNEQFF
abundance: NA
v_gene: TRBV11-2
len: 15
j_gene: TRBJ2-1
d_gene: NA

CDR3nt: TGTGCCAGCAGCGCGCGGGCGGGGGGCCAAGGCTACGAGCAGTACTTC
CDR3aa: CASSARAGGQGYEQYF
abundance: NA
v_gene: TRBV7-2
len: 16
j_gene: TRBJ2-7
d_gene: TRBD2

CDR3nt: TGTGCCACCAGCAGAGGTATGTTAGGGGGCATGAACACTGAAGCTTTCTTT
CDR3aa: CATSRGMLGGMNTEAFF
abundance: NA
v_gene: TRBV15
len: 17
j_gene: TRBJ1-1
d_gene: TRBD1

CDR3nt: TGTGCCAGCAGTCTCGCCTGGCAGGGGAATGGCTACACCTTC
CDR3aa: CASSLAWQGNGYTF
abundance: once
v_gene: TRBV6-5
len: 14
j_gene: TRBJ1-2
d_gene: NA

CDR3nt: TGTGCCAGCAGCGCCGAGGGGACAGGGGTTCAGCCCCAGCATTTT
CDR3aa: CASSAEGTGVQPQHF
abundance: NA
v_gene: TRBV2
len: 15
j_gene: TRBJ1-5
d_gene: TRBD1

CDR3nt: TGTGCCAGCAGCTTAGGGGCGCAGACAGATACGCAGTATTTT
CDR3aa: CASSLGAQTDTQYF
abundance: NA
v_gene: TRBV7-2
len: 14
j_gene: TRBJ2-3
d_gene: NA

CDR3nt: TGTGCCAGCAGCTTATTGGCTGGAGGACAGCCCCAGCATTTT
CDR3aa: CASSLLAGGQPQHF
abundance: NA
v_gene: TRBV7-9
len: 14
j_gene: TRBJ1-5
d_gene: NA

CDR3nt: TGTGCTAGTGGTTTTACAGGGGGCCGTGGGACCGGGGAGCTGTTTTTT
CDR3aa: CASGFTGGRGTGELFF
abundance: NA
v_gene: TRBV12-5
len: 16
j_gene: TRBJ2-2
d_gene: TRBD1

CDR3nt: TGTGCCAGCGGACGAGGGGACAGGGGGATCAATCAGCCCCAGCATTTT
CDR3aa: CASGRGDRGINQPQHF
abundance: NA
v_gene: TRBV28
len: 16
j_gene: TRBJ1-5
d_gene: TRBD1

CDR3nt: TGTGCCAGCAGTCCTACAGGGTTGGAAGAGGGACCCGAGCAGTTCTTC
CDR3aa: CASSPTGLEEGPEQFF
abundance: NA
v_gene: TRBV7-3
len: 16
j_gene: TRBJ2-1
d_gene: NA

CDR3nt: TGTGCCAGCGGGACTGGGACCTACAATGAGCAGTTCTTC
CDR3aa: CASGTGTYNEQFF
abundance: few
v_gene: TRBV9
len: 13
j_gene: TRBJ2-1
d_gene: NA

CDR3nt: TGTGCCAGCAGCTTGGGGACAGGGGGGCCAGATACGCAGTATTTT
CDR3aa: CASSLGTGGPDTQYF
abundance: NA
v_gene: TRBV5-8
len: 15
j_gene: TRBJ2-3
d_gene: TRBD1

CDR3nt: TGTGCCAGCAGCTTAGGCAGGTGGGATGAGCAGTTCTTC
CDR3aa: CASSLGRWDEQFF
abundance: NA
v_gene: TRBV5-4
len: 13
j_gene: TRBJ2-1
d_gene: NA

CDR3nt: TGTGCCTGGAGTGTAGGGACTAGCGGGAACAATGAGCAGTTCTTC
CDR3aa: CAWSVGTSGNNEQFF
abundance: NA
v_gene: TRBV30
len: 15
j_gene: TRBJ2-1
d_gene: TRBD2

CDR3nt: TGTGCCAGCAGCTCCCGACAGGGCACTCAGCCCCAGCATTTT
CDR3aa: CASSSRQGTQPQHF
abundance: NA
v_gene: TRBV7-2
len: 14
j_gene: TRBJ1-5
d_gene: TRBD1

CDR3nt: TGTGCCAGCAGCGTAGGGGGTTCGGGGGATTACGAGCAGTACTTC
CDR3aa: CASSVGGSGDYEQYF
abundance: NA
v_gene: TRBV9
len: 15
j_gene: TRBJ2-7
d_gene: NA

CDR3nt: TGTGCCAGCAGCTTAGGTCCGTTCTCGGGGGGGGAGACCCAGTACTTC
CDR3aa: CASSLGPFSGGETQYF
abundance: NA
v_gene: TRBV11-2
len: 16
j_gene: TRBJ2-5
d_gene: TRBD2

CDR3nt: TGTGCCAGCAGCTTGACGCGGGTTTTAGGCTACACCTTC
CDR3aa: CASSLTRVLGYTF
abundance: NA
v_gene: TRBV5-6
len: 13
j_gene: TRBJ1-2
d_gene: NA

CDR3nt: TGTGCCAGCAGCTTAGCGCTGCGAGGATCCTATGGCTACACCTTC
CDR3aa: CASSLALRGSYGYTF
abundance: once
v_gene: TRBV7-9
len: 15
j_gene: TRBJ1-2
d_gene: NA

CDR3nt: TGTGCCAGCAGCTGGTCGACAGGGGGTATGCCCTCACCCCTCCACTTT
CDR3aa: CASSWSTGGMPSPLHF
abundance: NA
v_gene: TRBV11-2
len: 16
j_gene: TRBJ1-6
d_gene: TRBD1

CDR3nt: TGTGCCAGCAGCAAACGAGCAGGGCTTTACTATGGCTACACCTTC
CDR3aa: CASSKRAGLYYGYTF
abundance: NA
v_gene: TRBV21-1
len: 15
j_gene: TRBJ1-2
d_gene: NA

CDR3nt: TGTGCCAGTAGTCTACAGGGTGGCGGCTACACCTTC
CDR3aa: CASSLQGGGYTF
abundance: NA
v_gene: TRBV19
len: 12
j_gene: TRBJ1-2
d_gene: NA

CDR3nt: TGTGCCAGCAGCGCGGGACAGGCTAATTCACCCCTCCACTTT
CDR3aa: CASSAGQANSPLHF
abundance: NA
v_gene: TRBV9
len: 14
j_gene: TRBJ1-6
d_gene: TRBD1

CDR3nt: TGCGCCAGCAGCGGACAGGGGGAGACCCAGTACTTC
CDR3aa: CASSGQGETQYF
abundance: NA
v_gene: TRBV5-1
len: 12
j_gene: TRBJ2-5
d_gene: TRBD1

CDR3nt: TGCAGCGTTCTGAAGGACAGCTCCTACGAGCAGTACTTC
CDR3aa: CSVLKDSSYEQYF
abundance: NA
v_gene: TRBV29-1
len: 13
j_gene: TRBJ2-7
d_gene: NA

CDR3nt: TGTGCCAGCAGTGAACGACAGGCCCACTACAATGAGCAGTTCTTC
CDR3aa: CASSERQAHYNEQFF
abundance: NA
v_gene: TRBV2
len: 15
j_gene: TRBJ2-1
d_gene: NA

CDR3nt: TGTGCCAGCAGAGCGGGACTAGCCTATGAAAAACTGTTTTTT
CDR3aa: CASRAGLAYEKLFF
abundance: once
v_gene: TRBV3-1/TRBV3-2
len: 14
j_gene: TRBJ1-4
d_gene: NA

CDR3nt: TGTGCCTGGAGAAGCATAGGGGCACCTAAGTATGGCTACACCTTC
CDR3aa: CAWRSIGAPKYGYTF
abundance: NA
v_gene: TRBV30
len: 15
j_gene: TRBJ1-2
d_gene: NA